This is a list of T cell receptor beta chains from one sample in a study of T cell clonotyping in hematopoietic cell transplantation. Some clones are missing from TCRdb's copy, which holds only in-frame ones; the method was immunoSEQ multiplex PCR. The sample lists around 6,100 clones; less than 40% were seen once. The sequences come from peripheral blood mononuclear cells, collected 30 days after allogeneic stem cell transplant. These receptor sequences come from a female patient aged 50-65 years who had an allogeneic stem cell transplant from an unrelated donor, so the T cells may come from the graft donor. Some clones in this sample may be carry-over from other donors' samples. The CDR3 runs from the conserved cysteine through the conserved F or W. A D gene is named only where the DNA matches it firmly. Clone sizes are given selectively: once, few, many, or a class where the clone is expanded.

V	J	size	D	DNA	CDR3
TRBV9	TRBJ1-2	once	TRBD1	TGTGCCAGCAGCCTCGGGACAGGGAACTATGGCTACACCTTC	CASSLGTGNYGYTF
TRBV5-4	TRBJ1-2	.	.	TGTGCCAGCAGCTTGGATGTTGTGAATGGCTACACCTTC	CASSLDVVNGYTF
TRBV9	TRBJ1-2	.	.	TGTGCCAGCAGCGTAGGGGGGCGGATGAATGGCTACACCTTC	CASSVGGRMNGYTF
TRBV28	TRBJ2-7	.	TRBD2	TGTGCCAGCAGACCCCCCGGGGCCTGGGCGGAGCGGGGGTACGAGCAGTACTTC	CASRPPGAWAERGYEQYF
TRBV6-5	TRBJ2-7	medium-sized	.	TGTGCCAGCAGTGCTGGGATCTACGAGCAGTACTTC	CASSAGIYEQYF
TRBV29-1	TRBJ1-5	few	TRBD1	TGCAGCGTTGCGGGACAGGGCCAGCCCCAGCATTTT	CSVAGQGQPQHF
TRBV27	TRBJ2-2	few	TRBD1	TGTGCCAGCAGTTTACGAGGGTTCCAGGGGGCCGGGGAGCTGTTTTTT	CASSLRGFQGAGELFF
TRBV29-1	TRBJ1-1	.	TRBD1	TGCAGCGTGGGACAGGGGAGAACTGAAGCTTTCTTT	CSVGQGRTEAFF
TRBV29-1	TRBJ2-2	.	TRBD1	TGCAGCGTTGGAGGGGGACAGGGGTTGGATGTAGGGGAGCTGTTTTTT	CSVGGGQGLDVGELFF
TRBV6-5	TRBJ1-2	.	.	TGTGCCAGCAGCCGACAGGTCCTCGAGGGCTACACCTTC	CASSRQVLEGYTF
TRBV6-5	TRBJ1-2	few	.	TGTGCCAGCAGTTACTCGATGGACACGGGTTGGACCTTC	CASSYSMDTGWTF
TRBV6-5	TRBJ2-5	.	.	TGTGCCAGCAGTTACTCGCAGGGGCCGAGTACCCAGTACTTC	CASSYSQGPSTQYF
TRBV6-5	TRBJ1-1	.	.	TGTGCCAGCAGTACCGGGGCGAACACTGAAGCTTTCTTT	CASSTGANTEAFF
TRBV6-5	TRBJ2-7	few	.	TGTGCCAGCAGTTATTCGGTCACACTCTACGAGCAGTACTTC	CASSYSVTLYEQYF
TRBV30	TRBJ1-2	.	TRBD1	TGTGCCTGGAGTGTAGGGACAGGTGCCGATGGCTACACCTTC	CAWSVGTGADGYTF